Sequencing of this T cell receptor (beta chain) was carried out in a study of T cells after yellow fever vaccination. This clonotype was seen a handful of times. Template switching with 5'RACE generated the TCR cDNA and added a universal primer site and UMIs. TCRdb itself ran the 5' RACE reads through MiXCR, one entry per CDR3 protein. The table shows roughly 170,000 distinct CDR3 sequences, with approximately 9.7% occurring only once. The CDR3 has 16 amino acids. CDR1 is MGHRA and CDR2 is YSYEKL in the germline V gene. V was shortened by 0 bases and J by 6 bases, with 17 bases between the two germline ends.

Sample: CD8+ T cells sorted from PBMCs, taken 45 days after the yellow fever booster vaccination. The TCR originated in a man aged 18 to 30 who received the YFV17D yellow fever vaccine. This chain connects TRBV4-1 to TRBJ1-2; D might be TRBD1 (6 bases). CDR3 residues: CASSQDPGGPTDGYTF. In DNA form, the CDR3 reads TGCGCCAGCAGCCAAGATCCGGGGGGCCCTACGGATGGCTACACCTTC.